Following are 27 T cell receptor beta chains from one sample sequenced in a study of response to subunit inactivated influenza vaccine. TCRdb re-called the RT-PCR reads through MiXCR, storing one row per CDR3 protein. The sample records approximately 530,000 distinct CDR3 sequences, approximately 7.2% being singletons. Sequencing was performed on PBMCs from blood, taken roughly 24 months after vaccination. These receptors were taken from a man aged 45 to 70 who received an inactivated influenza vaccine.

The V call is TRBV2, the J call TRBJ2-4; 8 bases line up with TRBD1. J lost 6 bases, V lost 6 bases, and 4 bases had no gene match. The CDR3 totals 13 residues. Germline V gene lookup returns CDR1 SNHLY and CDR2 FYNNEI. CDR3 in amino acids: CASRRDRGNIQYF. CDR3 DNA sequence: TGTGCCAGCAGGCGAGACAGGGGAAACATTCAGTACTTC.

This clonotype was seen many times. The genes are TRBV7-9 and TRBJ2-1, with 8 bases fitting TRBD2. With V trimmed by 5 bases and J by 3 bases, 12 bases remained unmatched. The CDR3 contains 17 residues. Germline values: CDR1 SEHNR, CDR2 FQNEAQ (reference sequence). This chain's CDR3 is CASSERQAGAYYNEQFF. CDR3 coding DNA: TGTGCCAGCAGCGAGAGGCAAGCGGGGGCTTACTACAATGAGCAGTTCTTC.

This clonotype has more than one count but fewer than ten. This chain connects TRBV20-1 to TRBJ2-1; 12 bases agree with TRBD2. Unmatched junction bases numbered 9, after V lost 6 bases and J lost 6 bases. Germline lookup yields CDR1 DFQATT and CDR2 SNEGSKA (reference sequence). The CDR3 runs 15 residues. The CDR3 DNA is TGCAGTGCATATCCCGGGACTAGCGGGCTCAATGAGCAGTTCTTC. This sequence encodes CSAYPGTSGLNEQFF.

This chain uses TRBV12-3 or TRBV12-4 with TRBJ2-3, with 8 bases identical to TRBD2. With 2 bases clipped from V and 3 bases from J, the junction kept 4 bases outside the gene matches. The CDR3 runs 15 residues. This chain's CDR3 is CASSLRASGTDTQYF. In DNA, the CDR3 is TGTGCCAGCAGTTTAAGGGCTAGCGGGACAGATACGCAGTATTTT.

Comments on this clonotype: A much larger clonotype is one base distant, so this may be a read error. The CDR3 spells CARSLRSSGANVLTF. DNA of the CDR3: TGTGCCAGAAGTTTAAGGTCCTCTGGGGCCAACGTCCTGACTTTC. J is TRBJ2-6 and V is TRBV12-3 or TRBV12-4; D ambiguous. This CDR3 comprises 15 residues.

There are many counts of this clonotype. This chain links TRBV5-1 with TRBJ1-6; a weak D match, TRBD1 (5 bases). Germline-derived CDR1 and CDR2 are SGHRS and YFSETQ. V lost 0 bases and J 8 bases, leaving 12 bases between the germline ends. The CDR3 consists of 15 residues. The CDR3 nucleotides read TGCGCCAGCAGCTTGGCCGTCCAGGGATATTCACCCCTCCACTTT. Translating gives CASSLAVQGYSPLHF.

This clonotype was observed many times. The chain uses TRBV6-1 and TRBJ2-3; D possibly corresponds to TRBD2 (5 bases). Deletions cut 8 bases from V and 1 base from J, with 13 bases between. The CDR3 loop spans 14 amino acids. The V gene's germline CDR1 is MNHNS and CDR2 SASEGT. The CDR3 DNA reads as TGTGCCAGCCGCCGGGTTAGCGGCACAGATACGCAGTATTTT. This translates into CASRRVSGTDTQYF.

The chain carries TRBV2 and TRBJ2-1; 9 bases agree with TRBD2. Germline-derived CDR1 and CDR2 are SNHLY and FYNNEI. This CDR3 is 17 amino acids long. After removal of 6 bases from V and 6 bases from J, the junction contained 15 bases not matched to a gene. The CDR3 coding sequence is TGTGCCAGCAGCGACCCTCATAGCGGGAGAGTCGGCAATGAGCAGTTCTTC. This translates into CASSDPHSGRVGNEQFF. Full variable domain (missing parts from reference TRBV2 and TRBJ2-1): EPEVTQTPSHQVTQMGQEVILRCVPISNHLYFYWYRQILGQKVEFLVSFYNNEISEKSEIFDDQFSVERPDGSNFTLKIRSTKLEDSAMYFCASSDPHSGRVGNEQFFGPGTRLTVL.

The chain recombines TRBV7-9 with TRBJ2-5, with TRBD2 matching over 8 bases. V lost 4 bases to trimming and J lost 0 bases; unmatched junction nucleotides: 7. Germline assignment: CDR1 SEHNR and CDR2 FQNEAQ (reference sequence). The CDR3 totals 16 residues. CDR3 nucleotide sequence: TGTGCCAGCAGCTCCGGGACTAGGGGGTACCAAGAGACCCAGTACTTC. The encoded protein is CASSSGTRGYQETQYF.

This clonotype was observed many times. The rearrangement joins TRBV12-3 or TRBV12-4 to TRBJ1-1; D uncertain. The V gene lost 7 bases and the J gene lost 1 base, with 13 bases spanning the gap. The CDR3 is made up of 14 amino acids. The CDR3 spells CASTQQQTNTEAFF. CDR3 DNA: TGTGCCAGCACCCAACAGCAAACGAACACTGAAGCTTTCTTT.

This clonotype was counted a few times. This chain connects TRBV14 to TRBJ1-1, with D maybe TRBD1 (5 bases). This CDR3 comprises 14 residues. Trimming shortened V by 4 bases and J by 1 base, and 10 bases separated the two germline ends. The germline gives CDR1 SGHDN, CDR2 FVKESK. DNA of the CDR3: TGTGCCAGCAGCCTAGGGGTGTCGAACACTGAAGCTTTCTTT. This translates into CASSLGVSNTEAFF. Using reference TRBV14 and TRBJ1-1 for the parts outside the CDR3, the full variable domain is EAGVTQFPSHSVIEKGQTVTLRCDPISGHDNLYWYRRVMGKEIKFLLHFVKESKQDESGMPNNRFLAERTGGTYSTLKVQPAELEDSGVYFCASSLGVSNTEAFFGQGTRLTVV.

The chain has TRBV29-1 and TRBJ1-4, with 8 bases lining up with TRBD1. This CDR3 is 14 amino acids long. Germline loops: CDR1 SQVTM, CDR2 ANQGSEA. The V gene end was trimmed by 4 bases and the J gene end by 0 bases; junction bases not matched to a gene: 1. The CDR3 coding sequence is TGCAGCGTTGGGGACAGGACAACTAATGAAAAACTGTTTTTT. Amino acid sequence: CSVGDRTTNEKLFF.

This clonotype showed up just a few times. V and J are TRBV12-3 or TRBV12-4 and TRBJ1-2; TRBD1 matches 8 bases. Losses at the gene ends were 5 bases for V and 7 bases for J; bases not matched to a gene: 9. This CDR3 has 14 residues. The DNA for the CDR3 is TGTGCCAGCAGTACGCGGACAGGGCAGGGTGGCTACACCTTC. Its protein product is CASSTRTGQGGYTF.

This clonotype was recorded at least ten times. CDR3 in amino acids: CASSLTGIKTETQYF. The CDR3 region has the DNA TGTGCCAGCAGCTTAACAGGGATTAAAACAGAGACCCAGTACTTC. V gene TRBV7-2 combines with J gene TRBJ2-5; a possible D gene is TRBD1 (6 bases). The CDR3 extends over 15 amino acids. V gave up 2 bases and J gave up 4 bases, with 14 bases separating them. Germline loops: CDR1 SGHTA, CDR2 FQGNSA.

This clonotype has more than one count but fewer than ten. V and J are TRBV12-3 or TRBV12-4 and TRBJ2-2, with 8 bases aligning to TRBD2. The CDR3 runs to 15 residues. The trim removed 6 bases at V and 3 bases at J, leaving 6 bases unmatched. This CDR3 reads CASSQTSDHTGELFF. Written as DNA, the CDR3 is TGTGCCAGCAGCCAGACTAGCGACCACACCGGGGAGCTGTTTTTT.

This clonotype was counted between two and nine times. V usage is TRBV9 and J usage is TRBJ2-1; D is unresolved. Germline CDR1 is SGDLS and CDR2 is YYNGEE. The CDR3 runs to 13 residues. Trimming removed 3 bases from V and 14 bases from J, with 18 bases in between. In DNA, the CDR3 is TGTGCCAGCAGCGCTCAAGGCTCCCCAAAGGAGTTCTTC. This translates into CASSAQGSPKEFF.

The DNA for the CDR3 is TGTGCCAGCAGCCAAGATCCCGGGGTAGCGGGCGAGCAGTACTTC. Amino acid sequence: CASSQDPGVAGEQYF. V usage is TRBV3-1 and J usage is TRBJ2-7; 7 bases line up with TRBD2. The CDR3 spans 15 residues. CDR1 is LGHDT, CDR2 YNNKEL, per germline (reference sequence). J gave up 6 bases and V 0 bases, and 8 bases lay outside the gene matches.

The rearrangement uses TRBV7-2 and TRBJ2-1, with D unclear. Per germline, CDR1 SGHTA and CDR2 FQGNSA. The ends were cut back, 3 bases at V and 9 bases at J, with 15 bases in the middle. The CDR3 has 14 amino acids. The CDR3 coding sequence is TGTGCCAGCAGCTTTTACCGACGTGACGGTGAGCAGTTCTTC. Translation: CASSFYRRDGEQFF.

A single count supports this clonotype. The chain employs TRBV19 and TRBJ2-3; 15 positions match TRBD2. V shed 5 bases, J shed 6 bases, and the junction held 6 bases outside the gene matches. Germline lookup yields CDR1 LNHDA and CDR2 SQIVND (reference sequence). The CDR3 consists of 16 residues. The DNA for the CDR3 is TGTGCCAGTAGTCCCCTCGGGACTAGCGGGAGGGATACGCAGTATTTT. This codes for CASSPLGTSGRDTQYF.

This clonotype has a count of ten or more. The chain carries TRBV20-1 and TRBJ1-2; D is perhaps TRBD1 (6 bases). The CDR3 extends over 11 amino acids. Trimming stripped 5 bases from V and 8 bases from J, with 12 bases between. CDR1 DFQATT and CDR2 SNEGSKA come from the germline V gene (reference sequence). Here the CDR3 reads CSAEDRRGYTF. CDR3 nucleotide sequence: TGCAGTGCTGAGGACAGACGGGGCTACACCTTC.

This clonotype was detected a few times. This chain connects TRBV10-3 to TRBJ2-3, with D possibly being TRBD1 (5 bases). Trimming cost V 8 bases and J 4 bases, with 13 bases left between them. The CDR3 extends over 13 amino acids. Looked up from germline, CDR1 is ENHRY and CDR2 is SYGVKD. The CDR3 nucleotides are TGTGCCATCCGAGACAGATCTGCAGATACGCAGTATTTT. This codes for CAIRDRSADTQYF.

This clonotype has a count of ten or more. This sequence joins TRBV6-5 and TRBJ1-1; TRBD1 agrees at 9 bases. The trim removed 3 bases at V and 4 bases at J, leaving 3 bases unmatched. From germline, CDR1 is MNHEY and CDR2 SVGAGI. The CDR3 consists of 14 residues. The CDR3 protein is CASSYQDRGTEAFF. CDR3 bases: TGTGCCAGCAGTTATCAGGACAGGGGCACTGAAGCTTTCTTT.

The chain joins TRBV5-1 to TRBJ1-1; 10 positions agree with TRBD1. Trimming at V came to 4 bases and at J to 6 bases, leaving 6 bases not matched to a gene. The CDR3 totals 14 residues. From germline, CDR1 is SGHRS and CDR2 YFSETQ. As DNA, the CDR3 is TGCGCCAGCAGCCCGGGACAGGGGATGGCTGAAGCTTTCTTT. Translation gives CASSPGQGMAEAFF.

There are many counts of this clonotype. The V and J genes are TRBV10-3 and TRBJ2-7, with D possibly being TRBD1 (5 bases). The V gene lost 2 bases and the J gene lost 5 bases, with 7 bases spanning the gap. This CDR3 has 12 residues. Germline assignment: CDR1 ENHRY and CDR2 SYGVKD. The CDR3 spells CAISEQTDEQYF. The CDR3 region has the DNA TGTGCCATCAGTGAGCAGACAGACGAGCAGTACTTC.

The chain links TRBV7-9 to TRBJ2-3; 10 bases align to TRBD2. CDR3 length: 17 residues. The junction had 12 bases not matched to a gene; V was cut back by 5 bases and J by 4 bases. Per germline, CDR1 SEHNR and CDR2 FQNEAQ (reference sequence). CDR3 in DNA: TGTGCCAGCAGCCCCCTAGCGGGAGCGGGGTTTGCAGATACGCAGTATTTT. Translation: CASSPLAGAGFADTQYF.

This sequence joins TRBV28 and TRBJ1-1; TRBD1 is a possible D gene (5 bases). CDR3 size: 15 residues. The germline gives CDR1 MDHEN, CDR2 SYDVKM. V lost 7 bases and J 1 base, leaving 16 bases between the germline ends. CDR3 in DNA: TGTGCCAGCAAAACCTCCGGGGGGAAGAACACTGAAGCTTTCTTT. It yields the protein CASKTSGGKNTEAFF.

This clonotype showed up just a few times. The chain joins TRBV4-3 to TRBJ1-1, with D tentatively TRBD1 (5 bases). CDR3 length equals 12 residues. From germline, CDR1 is LGHNA and CDR2 YSLEER. V lost 2 bases and J 11 bases, leaving 12 bases between the germline ends. The CDR3 region is CASSQTGTTAFF. For the CDR3, the DNA is TGCGCCAGCAGCCAAACCGGGACCACCGCTTTCTTT.